These 3 T cell receptor beta chains originate from one sample sequenced in a study of T-cell reconstitution after alpha-beta-depleted transplantation in children. Preparation of the TCRbeta library was carried out with unique molecular identifiers. TCRdb reprocessed the PCR reads with MiXCR, giving one entry per CDR3 protein. The data contain about 980,000 distinct CDR3 sequences, less than 30% of them singletons. The source material was PBMCs, mostly from graft donor cells, sampled 360 days after TCRalphabeta/CD19-depleted stem cell transplant. The source of these receptors is a boy younger than two who had a stem cell transplant for SCID, so the T cells may come from the graft donor.

This clonotype was seen only a few times. The rearrangement links TRBV20-1 to TRBJ2-7; 8 bases match TRBD1. Looked up from germline, CDR1 is DFQATT and CDR2 is SNEGSKA (reference sequence). With V trimmed by 6 bases and J by 5 bases, 15 bases remained unmatched. This CDR3 is built from 15 residues. The CDR3 region is CSATPTGQGKDEQYF. Written as DNA, the CDR3 is TGCAGTGCCACGCCGACAGGACAGGGTAAAGACGAGCAGTACTTC.

This chain uses TRBV7-8 with TRBJ2-5; weak D call: TRBD2 (5 bases). The V gene lost 3 bases and the J gene lost 5 bases, with 16 bases spanning the gap. The CDR3 sequence is 15 residues long. CDR1 and CDR2 (germline): SGHVS, FQNEAQ. The CDR3 sequence: CASSFLGYGMETQYF. The CDR3 nucleotides are TGTGCCAGCAGCTTTCTCGGCTACGGGATGGAGACCCAGTACTTC.

This rearrangement joins TRBV7-9 to TRBJ2-7, with 7 bases identical to TRBD2. Germline V gene sequence: CDR1 SEHNR, CDR2 FQNEAQ (reference sequence). V shed 0 bases, J shed 6 bases, and the junction held 8 bases outside the gene matches. The CDR3 sequence is 15 residues long. The CDR3 DNA reads as TGTGCCAGCAGCTTAGCGCATGTGGGACTATCCGAGCAGTACTTC. Translated, it gives CASSLAHVGLSEQYF.